What follows describes a single T cell receptor (beta chain). The sample is drawn from a study of technical replicates of blood from a few donors. The table came from immunoSEQ multiplex PCR; TCRdb's copy has only in-frame clones and leaves some out. The sample contains about 88,000 clones, around 92% of which appear only once. The V gene end was trimmed by 10 bases and the J gene end by 4 bases; junction bases not matched to a gene: 13. The CDR3 is 14 amino acids. CDR1 is MNHEY, CDR2 SMNVEV, per germline (reference sequence). The source is a human donor in good health. The J gene is TRBJ2-7, the V gene TRBV27; 7 bases agree with TRBD1. The sample taken for sequencing was T cells isolated from PBMCs. CDR3 sequence reads: CATKTGPRGYEQYF. The CDR3 DNA sequence: TGTGCCACCAAGACAGGCCCCAGGGGGTACGAGCAGTACTTC.